This T cell receptor (beta chain) comes out of a study of CD8+ T cells in alopecia areata. Overall study context: Those patients who were treated received oral tofacitinib, which was given at 5 to 10 mg twice daily for moderate-to-severe alopecia areata.

Treatment noted: oral pan-JAK inhibitor, 5-10 mg twice daily. Punch biopsies of lesional scalp, plus peripheral blood, were taken from alopecia areata patients. cDNA prepared by RNA extraction and subsequent reverse transcription served as the template for sequencing. Profiling relied on immunoSEQ multiplex PCR, and the TCRdb table lists in-frame clones only, not all of them. The table includes fewer than 250,000 clones, around 65% detected once. This clone was seen more than once but under ten times. The antigen remains unidentified. Overall study results and limits: Scalp lesions, especially in alopecia totalis/universalis, had higher clonality than normal scalp. The study also sequences resident alphabeta T cells of normal skin in scalp samples.

This TCR came from a human donor with alopecia areata. Sequences were derived from CD4+ T cells sorted from blood, sampled at week 4, from a patient treated with tofacitinib.

CDR3 amino acids: CASSQDRANYGYTF. The DNA of the CDR3 is TGTGCCAGCAGTCAGGACAGAGCTAACTATGGCTACACCTTC. V usage is TRBV6-6 and J usage is TRBJ1-2, with D perhaps TRBD1 (6 bases). V lost 5 bases and J 0 bases, leaving 10 bases between the germline ends. Germline CDR1 MNHNY, CDR2 SVGAGI (reference sequence). The CDR3 has 14 amino acids.